This entry describes one T cell receptor beta chain. Its antigen is currently unknown. CDR1 and CDR2 (germline): SEHNR, FQNEAQ (reference sequence). Trimming took 9 bases from V and 5 from J, leaving 11 bases between them. CDR3 length equals 12 residues. CD4+ T cells were isolated after around 10 days of culture. Of the BNT162b2 and mRNA-1273 vaccines, participants received two doses of one or the other. Previously uninfected by SARS-CoV-2, the vaccine recipients also showed negative nucleocapsid antibodies. Half-medium replacement with IL-2 medium occurred on days 3 and 7. Assay used: immunoSEQ multiplex PCR; TCRdb lists only in-frame clones, some missing. The sample has tens of thousands of clones, less than 80% seen once. This specimen comes from a study of vaccination effects on CD4 cells after COVID-19. Turning to the study itself: Antigen-specific CD4+ T cells expanded by the ViraFEST assay with viral peptide pools were then sequenced.

Sample: CD4+ T cells from PBMCs cultured without peptide, taken after COVID-19 vaccination. The chain couples TRBV7-9 to TRBJ2-4; the D is unclear. The receptor comes from a human donor who received a COVID-19 vaccine. The CDR3 DNA sequence: TGTGCCAGTGAACGGGTGGAAAACATTCAGTACTTC. Protein sequence: CASERVENIQYF.